This record looks at one T cell receptor beta chain sequence and its context. This entry comes from a study of blood T cell repertoires in COVID-19. Study context: Samples taken during acute and convalescent COVID-19 were collected in the United States, Italy and Spain. PBMCs, B-cell-depleted T cells, or T cells provided the cDNA or gDNA that made up the material.

In the original processing: Estimation of nucleated cell counts was performed using reference gene primer amplification. Sequenced by immunoSEQ multiplex PCR; TCRdb stores in-frame clones only, minus some. The V and J calls and clone size are taken from that table; D and trimming were inferred from the DNA. The repertoire holds fewer than 200,000 clones, with 80% to 90% as singletons. This receptor was taken from a man aged 35-49 years with active or convalescent COVID-19. Source material: peripheral blood.

CDR3 coding DNA: TGTGCCAGCAGTTTGGGGGGCGGGAGCGAGCAGTACTTC. Translation: CASSLGGGSEQYF. The chain combines TRBV6-6 with TRBJ2-7; the D gene is possibly TRBD2 (7 bases). Germline lookup yields CDR1 MNHNY and CDR2 SVGAGI (reference sequence). Trimming cost V 4 bases and J 6 bases, with 13 bases left between them. The CDR3 totals 13 residues.